Listed below are T cell receptor beta chains from one sample, sequenced in a study of immune heterogeneity within non-small cell lung tumors. Via MiXCR, TCRdb re-called the multiplex PCR reads, giving one row per CDR3 protein. The sample has about 11,000 distinct CDR3 sequences, approximately 20% seen once. The sequenced material came from lung tumor tissue. All receptors derive from a man between 60 and 75 years old with non-small cell lung cancer. Each CDR3 is given with its conserved first and last residue. The D gene is left open where the match is weak. The size entry is marked missing in some rows and otherwise reads once, few, many or a size class.

J | V | size | D | CDR3 | DNA
TRBJ1-4 | TRBV6-1 | medium-sized | NA | CASSSSGVLFF | TGTGCCAGCAGTTCCTCCGGGGTGTTATTTTTT
TRBJ2-1 | TRBV20-1 | NA | NA | CSASGRYNEQFF | TGCAGTGCTAGCGGGCGCTACAATGAGCAGTTCTTC
TRBJ2-7 | TRBV12-3/TRBV12-4 | medium-sized | NA | CASSSTGLYEQYF | TGTGCCAGCAGTTCCACAGGGTTGTACGAGCAGTACTTC
TRBJ2-3 | TRBV12-3/TRBV12-4 | medium-sized | NA | CASSFGGTDTQYF | TGTGCCAGCAGTTTCGGGGGCACAGATACGCAGTATTTT
TRBJ1-6 | TRBV2 | medium-sized | NA | CASMRRETYNSPLHF | TGTGCCAGCATGAGGAGAGAGACCTATAATTCACCCCTCCACTTT
TRBJ2-2 | TRBV29-1 | NA | TRBD2 | CSVGVAGVNTGELFF | TGCAGCGTTGGCGTAGCGGGGGTTAACACCGGGGAGCTGTTTTTT
TRBJ2-7 | TRBV6-1 | medium-sized | NA | CASSESRGLRNPYEQYF | TGTGCCAGCAGTGAATCAAGGGGCTTAAGGAATCCCTACGAGCAGTACTTC
TRBJ2-7 | TRBV5-1 | medium-sized | NA | CASSLGASGSYEQYF | TGCGCCAGCAGCTTGGGGGCCAGTGGGTCCTACGAGCAGTACTTC
TRBJ2-1 | TRBV9 | NA | NA | CASSAVNRDNEQFF | TGTGCCAGCAGCGCAGTTAACAGGGACAATGAGCAGTTCTTC
TRBJ2-1 | TRBV5-5 | few | NA | CASSFGWSGREQFF | TGTGCCAGCAGCTTCGGGTGGTCGGGTCGTGAGCAGTTCTTC
TRBJ2-7 | TRBV20-1 | medium-sized | TRBD2 | CSGRGLAGYEQYF | TGCAGTGGTAGAGGACTAGCGGGGTACGAGCAGTACTTC
TRBJ1-1 | TRBV6-1 | medium-sized | NA | CASSEVSGSRAEAFF | TGTGCCAGCAGTGAAGTATCGGGGTCTCGGGCTGAAGCTTTCTTT
TRBJ2-7 | TRBV19 | medium-sized | TRBD2 | CASSRGLADEQYF | TGTGCCAGTAGTCGGGGACTAGCGGACGAGCAGTACTTC
TRBJ2-2 | TRBV6-1 | NA | TRBD1 | CASRGQGTGELFF | TGTGCCAGCAGAGGACAGGGGACCGGGGAGCTGTTTTTT
TRBJ2-1 | TRBV20-1 | NA | NA | CSARVASEQFF | TGCAGTGCTAGAGTAGCCAGCGAGCAGTTCTTC
TRBJ1-5 | TRBV6-5 | medium-sized | NA | CASSYGRPSGNQPQHF | TGTGCCAGCAGTTACGGTCGGCCGTCTGGCAATCAGCCCCAGCATTTT
TRBJ2-7 | TRBV20-1 | medium-sized | TRBD2 | CSASGRYEQYF | TGCAGTGCCAGCGGGAGGTACGAGCAGTACTTC
TRBJ1-3 | TRBV18 | medium-sized | NA | CASSPPSRAGNTIYF | TGTGCCAGCTCACCACCGAGCAGGGCTGGAAACACCATATATTTT
TRBJ2-3 | TRBV19 | few | NA | CASSQGGGPDTQYF | TGTGCCAGTAGTCAAGGAGGGGGCCCAGATACGCAGTATTTT
TRBJ2-3 | TRBV15 | many | NA | CATSTEGGRVNTQYF | TGTGCCACCAGCACGGAGGGGGGGAGGGTGAATACGCAGTATTTT
TRBJ2-5 | TRBV12-3/TRBV12-4 | few | NA | CASSRSVKQETQYF | TGTGCCAGCAGTCGTAGCGTGAAACAAGAGACCCAGTACTTC
TRBJ2-7 | TRBV20-1 | medium-sized | NA | CSALTGWNEQYF | TGCAGTGCCTTAACAGGGTGGAACGAGCAGTACTTC